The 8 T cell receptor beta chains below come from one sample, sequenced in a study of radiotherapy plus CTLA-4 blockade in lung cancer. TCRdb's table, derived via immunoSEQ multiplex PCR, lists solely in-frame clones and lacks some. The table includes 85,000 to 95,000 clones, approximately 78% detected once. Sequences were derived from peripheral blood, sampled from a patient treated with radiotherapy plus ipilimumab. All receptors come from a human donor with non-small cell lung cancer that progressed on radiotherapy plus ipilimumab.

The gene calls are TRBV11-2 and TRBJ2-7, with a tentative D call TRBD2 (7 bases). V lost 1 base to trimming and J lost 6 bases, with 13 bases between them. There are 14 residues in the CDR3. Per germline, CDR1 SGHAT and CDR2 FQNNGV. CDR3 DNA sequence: TGTGCCAGCAGCTTAGTTCGGGGGGCCGGCGAGCAGTACGTC. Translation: CASSLVRGAGEQYV.

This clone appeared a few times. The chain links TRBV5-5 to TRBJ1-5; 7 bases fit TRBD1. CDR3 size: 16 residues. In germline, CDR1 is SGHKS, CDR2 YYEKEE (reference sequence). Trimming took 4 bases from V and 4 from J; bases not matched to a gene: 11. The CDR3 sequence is CASSVVGTVMNQPQHF. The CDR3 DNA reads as TGTGCCAGCAGCGTGGTCGGGACAGTTATGAATCAGCCCCAGCATTTT.

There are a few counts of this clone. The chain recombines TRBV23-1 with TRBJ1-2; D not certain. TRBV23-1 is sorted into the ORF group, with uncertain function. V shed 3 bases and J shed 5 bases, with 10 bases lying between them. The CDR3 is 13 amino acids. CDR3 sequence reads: CASSHELQYGYTF. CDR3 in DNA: TGCGCCAGCAGTCACGAGTTGCAGTATGGCTACACCTTC.

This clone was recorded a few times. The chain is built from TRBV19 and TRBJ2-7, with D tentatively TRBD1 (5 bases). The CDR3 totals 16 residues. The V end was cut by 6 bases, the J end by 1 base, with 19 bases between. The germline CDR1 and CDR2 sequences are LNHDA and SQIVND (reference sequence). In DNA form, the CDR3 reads TGTGCCAGTAGCAAAAAGGGGCAGGGTCTGTCCTACGAGCAGTACGTC. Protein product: CASSKKGQGLSYEQYV.

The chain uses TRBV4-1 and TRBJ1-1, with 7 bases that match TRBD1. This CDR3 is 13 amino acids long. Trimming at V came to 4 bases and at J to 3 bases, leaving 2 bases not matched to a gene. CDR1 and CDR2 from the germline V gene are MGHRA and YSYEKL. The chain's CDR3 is CASSRGQHTEAFF. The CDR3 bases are TGCGCCAGCAGCCGGGGACAGCACACTGAAGCTTTCTTT.

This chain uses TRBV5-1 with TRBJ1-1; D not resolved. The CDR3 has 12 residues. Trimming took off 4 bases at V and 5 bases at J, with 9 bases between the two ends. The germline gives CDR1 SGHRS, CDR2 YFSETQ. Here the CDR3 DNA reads TGCGCCAGCAGCCATGGCGGAACTGAAGCTTTCTTT. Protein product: CASSHGGTEAFF.

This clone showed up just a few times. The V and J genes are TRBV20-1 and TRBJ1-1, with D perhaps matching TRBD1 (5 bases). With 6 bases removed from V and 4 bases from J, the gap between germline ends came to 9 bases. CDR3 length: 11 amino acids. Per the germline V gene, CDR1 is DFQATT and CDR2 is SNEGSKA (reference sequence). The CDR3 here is CSAREATEAFF. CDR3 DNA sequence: TGCAGTGCCAGGGAGGCCACTGAAGCTTTCTTT.

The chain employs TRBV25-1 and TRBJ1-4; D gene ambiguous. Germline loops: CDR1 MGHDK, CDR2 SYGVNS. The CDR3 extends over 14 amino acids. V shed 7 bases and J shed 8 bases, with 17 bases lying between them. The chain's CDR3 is CASTRGWGREKLFF. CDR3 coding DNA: TGTGCCAGCACCCGAGGGTGGGGTAGGGAAAAACTGTTTTTT. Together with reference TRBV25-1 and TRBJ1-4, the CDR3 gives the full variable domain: EADIYQTPRYLVIGTGKKITLECSQTMGHDKMYWYQQDPGMELHLIHYSYGVNSTEKGDLSSESTVSRIRTEHFPLTLESARPSHTSQYLCASTRGWGREKLFFGSGTQLSVL.